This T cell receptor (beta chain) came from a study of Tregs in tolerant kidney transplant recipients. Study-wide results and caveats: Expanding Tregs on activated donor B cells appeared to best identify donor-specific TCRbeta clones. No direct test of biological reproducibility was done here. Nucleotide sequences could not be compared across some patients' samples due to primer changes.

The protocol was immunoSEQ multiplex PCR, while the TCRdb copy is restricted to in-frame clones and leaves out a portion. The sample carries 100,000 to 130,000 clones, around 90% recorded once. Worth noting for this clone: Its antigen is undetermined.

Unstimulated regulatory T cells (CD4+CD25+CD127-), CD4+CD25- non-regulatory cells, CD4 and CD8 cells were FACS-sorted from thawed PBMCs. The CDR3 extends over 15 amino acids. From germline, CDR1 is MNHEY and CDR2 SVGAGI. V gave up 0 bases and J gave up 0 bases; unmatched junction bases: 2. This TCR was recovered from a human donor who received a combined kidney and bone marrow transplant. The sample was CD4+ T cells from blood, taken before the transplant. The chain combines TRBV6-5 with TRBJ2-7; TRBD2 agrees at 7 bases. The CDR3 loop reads CASSYSGRSSYEQYF. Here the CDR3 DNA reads TGTGCCAGCAGTTACTCCGGGAGGAGCTCCTACGAGCAGTACTTC.